Listed below are T cell receptor beta chains from one sample, sequenced in a study of OX40 agonist ivuxolimab in advanced cancers. The method was immunoSEQ multiplex PCR; TCRdb's version includes in-frame clones alone and lacks a portion of them. Of 75,000 to 90,000 clones in the sample, 80% to 95% were seen once. The material was CD4+ or CD8+ T cells sorted from blood, obtained in a trial of the OX40 agonist ivuxolimab. The receptor set was obtained from an adult with an advanced solid tumor such as melanoma, head and neck, liver or kidney cancer. CDR3s include the opening cysteine and the closing phenylalanine or tryptophan. D genes are given only for firm matches. Clone sizes are given selectively: once, few, many, or a class where the clone is expanded.

v_call	j_call	clone_size	d_call	cdr3_aa	cdr3_nt
TRBV30	TRBJ1-1	few	NA	CAWSGEGFTEAFF	TGTGCCTGGAGTGGGGAGGGTTTCACTGAAGCTTTCTTT
TRBV2	TRBJ2-5	NA	NA	CASTELETQYF	TGTGCCAGCACCGAACTTGAGACCCAGTACTTC
TRBV10-3	TRBJ1-1	once	NA	CAISGVNEASEAFF	TGTGCCATCAGCGGGGTTAACGAGGCGTCTGAAGCTTTCTTT
TRBV27	TRBJ1-1	once	NA	CASSPLNRVTEAFF	TGTGCCAGCAGCCCCCTAAACAGGGTAACTGAAGCTTTCTTT
TRBV11-3	TRBJ2-2	NA	NA	CASSPIANTGELFF	TGTGCCAGCAGCCCCATAGCGAACACCGGGGAGCTGTTTTTT
TRBV2	TRBJ1-2	NA	NA	CASSGTSYGYTF	TGTGCCAGCAGTGGGACATCCTATGGCTACACCTTC
TRBV5-6	TRBJ1-1	NA	NA	CASSFSREAFF	TGTGCCAGCAGCTTTTCGCGTGAAGCTTTCTTT
TRBV6-1	TRBJ2-5	NA	TRBD1	CASIMDRVLMEQYF	TGTGCCAGCATTATGGACAGGGTGCTTATGGAGCAGTACTTC
TRBV2	TRBJ2-1	NA	NA	CASSDPNTYNEQFF	TGTGCCAGCAGTGACCCAAATACATACAATGAGCAGTTCTTC
TRBV7-8	TRBJ2-7	NA	NA	CASSPSLGLDEQYF	TGTGCCAGCAGTCCGTCCCTTGGGTTGGACGAGCAGTACTTC
TRBV6-5	TRBJ1-1	once	NA	CASRRRAEAFF	TGTGCCAGCAGGCGCCGGGCTGAAGCTTTCTTT
TRBV27	TRBJ2-1	NA	TRBD2	CASSSQRSDSVSGRALYYNEQFF	TGTGCCAGCAGTTCCCAGAGATCGGACAGTGTTAGCGGGAGGGCCTTATACTACAATGAGCAGTTCTTC
TRBV4-1	TRBJ2-5	NA	NA	CASSRPWDQETQYF	TGCGCCAGCAGCCGCCCCTGGGACCAAGAGACCCAGTACTTC
TRBV10-1	TRBJ1-5	once	NA	CASSEAGQPQHF	TGCGCCAGCAGTGAGGCGGGACAGCCCCAGCATTTT
TRBV18	TRBJ2-1	NA	NA	CASSPPPGAYNEQFF	TGTGCCAGCTCACCACCCCCGGGCGCCTACAATGAGCAGTTCTTC
TRBV5-6	TRBJ2-2	NA	TRBD1	CASSQTLDRGRFVGELFF	TGTGCCAGCAGCCAGACACTCGACAGGGGGCGCTTTGTCGGGGAGCTGTTTTTT
TRBV2	TRBJ2-1	NA	TRBD2	CASSEGTSGKYNEQFF	TGTGCCAGCAGTGAAGGGACTAGCGGAAAATACAATGAGCAGTTCTTC
TRBV9	TRBJ1-3	NA	NA	CASSVEKGLGNTIYF	TGTGCCAGCAGCGTAGAAAAGGGGCTTGGAAACACCATATATTTT
TRBV10-3	TRBJ1-1	NA	TRBD1	CAISGQGTTEAFF	TGTGCCATCAGTGGACAGGGGACCACTGAAGCTTTCTTT